This TCR beta chain stems from a study of CD8+ T cells in alopecia areata. On the study more broadly: Patients received oral tofacitinib, 5 to 10 mg twice daily, for moderate-to-severe alopecia areata.

TCR sequencing used cDNA made by reverse transcription of extracted RNA. Profiled with immunoSEQ multiplex PCR; TCRdb holds only in-frame clones, not every one. Of around 160,000 clones listed, around 87% are singletons. V gave up 6 bases and J gave up 1 base, with 4 bases separating them. There are 11 residues in the CDR3. Looked up from germline, CDR1 is SGHRS and CDR2 is YFSETQ. Peripheral blood, together with lesional scalp punch biopsies, was collected from alopecia areata patients. Points from the study as a whole: Scalp repertoires also include resident alphabeta T cells from normal skin. Normal scalp had lower clonality than lesional scalp, with alopecia totalis/universalis lesions showing this most strongly.

Of note for this clone: Its antigen is unidentified.

This TCR was recovered from a human donor with alopecia areata. The starting material was CD8+ T cells sorted from blood, obtained at week 0. This chain joins TRBV5-1 and TRBJ1-1, with D unresolved. The CDR3 DNA follows: TGCGCCAGCAAAGAGAACACTGAAGCTTTCTTT. This sequence encodes CASKENTEAFF.